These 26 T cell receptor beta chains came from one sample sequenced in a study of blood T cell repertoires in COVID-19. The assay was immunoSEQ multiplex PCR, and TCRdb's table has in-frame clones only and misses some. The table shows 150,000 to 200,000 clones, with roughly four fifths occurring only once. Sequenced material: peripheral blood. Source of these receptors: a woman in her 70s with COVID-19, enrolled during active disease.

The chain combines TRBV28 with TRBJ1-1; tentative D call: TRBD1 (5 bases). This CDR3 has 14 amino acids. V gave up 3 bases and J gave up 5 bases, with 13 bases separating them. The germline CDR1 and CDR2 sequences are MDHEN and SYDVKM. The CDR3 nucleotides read TGTGCCAGCAGTTTCGGTGCAGGGCGGACTGAAGCTTTCTTT. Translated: CASSFGAGRTEAFF. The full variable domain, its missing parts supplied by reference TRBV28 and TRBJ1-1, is DVKVTQSSRYLVKRTGEKVFLECVQDMDHENMFWYRQDPGLGLRLIYFSYDVKMKEKGDIPEGYSVSREKKERFSLILESASTNQTSMYLCASSFGAGRTEAFFGQGTRLTVV.

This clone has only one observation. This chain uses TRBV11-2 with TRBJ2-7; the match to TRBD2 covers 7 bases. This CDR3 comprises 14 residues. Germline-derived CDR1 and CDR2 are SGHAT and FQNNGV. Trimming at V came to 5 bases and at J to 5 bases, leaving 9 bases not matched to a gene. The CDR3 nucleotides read TGTGCCAGCAGCCCTAGGGCAGGGAGGGACGAGCAGTACTTC. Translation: CASSPRAGRDEQYF.

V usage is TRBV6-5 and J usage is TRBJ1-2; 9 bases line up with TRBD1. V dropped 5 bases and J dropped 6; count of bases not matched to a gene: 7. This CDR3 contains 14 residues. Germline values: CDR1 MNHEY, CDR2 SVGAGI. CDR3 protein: CASSPNRGQNGYTF. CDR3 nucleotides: TGTGCCAGCAGTCCGAACAGGGGGCAAAATGGCTACACCTTC.

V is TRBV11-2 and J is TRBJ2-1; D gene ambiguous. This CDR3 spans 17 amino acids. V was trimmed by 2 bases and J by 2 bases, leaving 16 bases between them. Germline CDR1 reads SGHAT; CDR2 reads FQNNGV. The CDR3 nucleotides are TGTGCCAGCAGCTTACGATTAGATCCGTCCCCCTACAATGAGCAGTTCTTC. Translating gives CASSLRLDPSPYNEQFF.

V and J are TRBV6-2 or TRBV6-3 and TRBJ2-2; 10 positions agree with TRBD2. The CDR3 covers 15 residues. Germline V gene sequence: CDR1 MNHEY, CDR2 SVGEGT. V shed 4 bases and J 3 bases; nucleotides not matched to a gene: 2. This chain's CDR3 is CASSSSGSYTGELFF. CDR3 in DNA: TGTGCCAGCAGTTCTAGCGGGAGTTACACCGGGGAGCTGTTTTTT.

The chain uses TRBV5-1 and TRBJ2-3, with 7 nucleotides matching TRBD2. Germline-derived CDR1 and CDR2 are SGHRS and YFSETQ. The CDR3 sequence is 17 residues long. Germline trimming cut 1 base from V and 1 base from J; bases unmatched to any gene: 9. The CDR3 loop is CASSLRPSGEGTDTQYF. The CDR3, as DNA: TGCGCCAGCAGCTTGAGGCCTAGCGGAGAGGGCACAGATACGCAGTATTTT.

The CDR3 spells CATGTANSYNEQFF. The CDR3 nucleotides read TGTGCCACAGGGACTGCAAACTCCTACAATGAGCAGTTCTTC. V usage is TRBV6-5 and J usage is TRBJ2-1, with D possibly TRBD2 on 6 matching bases. Between the trimmed V and J ends, which lost 10 bases and 0 bases, there was a span of 13 bases. The CDR3 spans 14 residues. In germline, CDR1 is MNHEY, CDR2 SVGAGI.

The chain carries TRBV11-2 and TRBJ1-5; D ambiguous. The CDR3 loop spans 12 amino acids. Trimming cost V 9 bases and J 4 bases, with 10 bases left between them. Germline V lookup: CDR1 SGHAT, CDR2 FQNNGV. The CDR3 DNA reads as TGTGCCAGTTCCAGAAATAATCAGCCCCAGCATTTT. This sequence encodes CASSRNNQPQHF.

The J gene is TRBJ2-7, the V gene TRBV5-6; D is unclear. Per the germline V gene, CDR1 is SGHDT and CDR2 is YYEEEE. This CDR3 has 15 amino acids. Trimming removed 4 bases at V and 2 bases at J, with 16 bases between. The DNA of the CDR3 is TGTGCCAGCAGCCCCGTATGGCGGCAAACCTACGAGCAGTACTTC. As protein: CASSPVWRQTYEQYF.

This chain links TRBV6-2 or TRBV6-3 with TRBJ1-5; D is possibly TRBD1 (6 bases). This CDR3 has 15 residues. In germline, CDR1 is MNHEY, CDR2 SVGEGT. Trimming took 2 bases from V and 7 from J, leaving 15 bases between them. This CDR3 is CASSYVGGRSQPQHF. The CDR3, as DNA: TGTGCCAGCAGTTACGTCGGGGGGCGTAGCCAGCCCCAGCATTTT.

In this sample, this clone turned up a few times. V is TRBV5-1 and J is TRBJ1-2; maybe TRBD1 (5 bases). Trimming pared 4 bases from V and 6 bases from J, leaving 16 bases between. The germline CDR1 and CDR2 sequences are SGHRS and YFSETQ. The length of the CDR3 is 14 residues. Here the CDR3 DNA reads TGCGCCAGCAGCCCCGACGGGACTTTGAATGGCTACACCTTC. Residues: CASSPDGTLNGYTF.

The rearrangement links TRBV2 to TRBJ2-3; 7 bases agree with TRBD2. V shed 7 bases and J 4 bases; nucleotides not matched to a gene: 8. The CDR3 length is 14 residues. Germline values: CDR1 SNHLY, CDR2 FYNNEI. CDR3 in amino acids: CASNPSGGADTQYF. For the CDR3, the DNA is TGTGCCAGCAATCCCTCGGGGGGTGCAGATACGCAGTATTTT.

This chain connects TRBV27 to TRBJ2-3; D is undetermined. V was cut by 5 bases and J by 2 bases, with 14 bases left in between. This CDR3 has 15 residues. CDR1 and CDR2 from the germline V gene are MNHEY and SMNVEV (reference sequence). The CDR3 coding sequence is TGTGCCAGCAGTCCCAACGTGGGCTACACAGATACGCAGTATTTT. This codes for CASSPNVGYTDTQYF.

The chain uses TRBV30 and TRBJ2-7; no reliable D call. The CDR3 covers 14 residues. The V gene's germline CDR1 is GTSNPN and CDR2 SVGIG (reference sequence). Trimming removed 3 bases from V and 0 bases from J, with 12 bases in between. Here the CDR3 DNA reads TGTGCCTGGAGGTGGGCCTATTTCTCCTACGAGCAGTACTTC. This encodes CAWRWAYFSYEQYF.

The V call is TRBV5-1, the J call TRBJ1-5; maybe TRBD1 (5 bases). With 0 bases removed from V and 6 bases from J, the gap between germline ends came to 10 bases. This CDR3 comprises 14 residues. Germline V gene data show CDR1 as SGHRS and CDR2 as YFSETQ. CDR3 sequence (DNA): TGCGCCAGCAGCTTGGGGGGCAGTCCTCAGCCCCAGCATTTT. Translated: CASSLGGSPQPQHF.

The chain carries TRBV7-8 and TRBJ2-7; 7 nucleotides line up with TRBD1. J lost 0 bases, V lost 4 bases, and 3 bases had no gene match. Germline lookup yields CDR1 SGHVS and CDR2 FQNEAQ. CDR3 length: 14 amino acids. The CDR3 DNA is TGTGCCAGCAGCTCTCGGGACAGCTCCTACGAGCAGTACTTC. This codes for CASSSRDSSYEQYF.

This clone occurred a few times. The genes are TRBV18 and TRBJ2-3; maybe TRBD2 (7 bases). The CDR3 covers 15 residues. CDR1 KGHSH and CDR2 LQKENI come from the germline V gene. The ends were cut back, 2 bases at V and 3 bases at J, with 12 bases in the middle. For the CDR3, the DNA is TGTGCCAGCTCACCAGGGGGGGCTACGACAGATACGCAGTATTTT. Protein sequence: CASSPGGATTDTQYF.

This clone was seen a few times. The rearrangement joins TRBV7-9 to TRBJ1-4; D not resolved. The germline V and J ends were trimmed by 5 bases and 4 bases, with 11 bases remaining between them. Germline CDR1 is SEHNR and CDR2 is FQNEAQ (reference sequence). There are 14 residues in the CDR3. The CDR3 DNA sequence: TGTGCCAGCAGCGTTGGACTGAGTAATGAAAAACTGTTTTTT. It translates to CASSVGLSNEKLFF. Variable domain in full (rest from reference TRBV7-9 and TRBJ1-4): DTGVSQNPRHKITKRGQNVTFRCDPISEHNRLYWYRQTLGQGPEFLTYFQNEAQLEKSRLLSDRFSAERPKGSFSTLEIQRTEQGDSAMYLCASSVGLSNEKLFFGSGTQLSVL.

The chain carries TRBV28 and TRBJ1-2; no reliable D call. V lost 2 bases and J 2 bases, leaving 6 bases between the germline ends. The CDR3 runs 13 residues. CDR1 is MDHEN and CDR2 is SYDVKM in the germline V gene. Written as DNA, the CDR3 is TGTGCCAGCAGTTTAGGAGAAAACTATGGCTACACCTTC. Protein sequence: CASSLGENYGYTF.

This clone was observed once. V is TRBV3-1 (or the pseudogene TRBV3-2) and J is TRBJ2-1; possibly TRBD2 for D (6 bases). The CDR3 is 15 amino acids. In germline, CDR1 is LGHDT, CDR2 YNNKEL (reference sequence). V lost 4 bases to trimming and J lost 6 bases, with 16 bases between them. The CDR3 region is CASSPGLPRPNEQFF. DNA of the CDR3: TGTGCCAGCAGCCCGGGACTCCCGCGACCCAATGAGCAGTTCTTC.

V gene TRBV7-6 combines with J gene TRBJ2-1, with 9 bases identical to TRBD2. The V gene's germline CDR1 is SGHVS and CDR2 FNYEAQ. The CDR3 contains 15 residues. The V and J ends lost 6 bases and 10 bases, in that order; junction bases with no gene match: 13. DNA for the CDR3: TGTGCCAGCAGTCCACTAGCGGGTTCTTCGGGGGAGCAGTTCTTC. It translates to CASSPLAGSSGEQFF.

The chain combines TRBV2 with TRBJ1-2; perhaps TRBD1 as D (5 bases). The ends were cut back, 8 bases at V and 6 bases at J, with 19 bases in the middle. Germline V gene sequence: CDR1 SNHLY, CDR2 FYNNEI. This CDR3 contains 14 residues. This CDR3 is CASAGDSRSDGYTF. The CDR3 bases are TGTGCCAGCGCCGGGGACTCTCGGTCGGATGGCTACACCTTC.

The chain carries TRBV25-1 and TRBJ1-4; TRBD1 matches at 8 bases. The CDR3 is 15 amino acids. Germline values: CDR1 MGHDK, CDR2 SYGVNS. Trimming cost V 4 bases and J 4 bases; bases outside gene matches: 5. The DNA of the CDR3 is TGTGCCAGCAGTGTGGGACAGGTCTTTAATGAAAAACTGTTTTTT. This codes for CASSVGQVFNEKLFF.

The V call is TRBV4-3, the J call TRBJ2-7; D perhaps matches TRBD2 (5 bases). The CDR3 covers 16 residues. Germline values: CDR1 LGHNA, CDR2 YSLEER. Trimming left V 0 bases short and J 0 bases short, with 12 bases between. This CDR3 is CASSQDELGSSYEQYF. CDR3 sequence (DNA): TGCGCCAGCAGCCAAGACGAACTAGGGAGCTCCTACGAGCAGTACTTC.

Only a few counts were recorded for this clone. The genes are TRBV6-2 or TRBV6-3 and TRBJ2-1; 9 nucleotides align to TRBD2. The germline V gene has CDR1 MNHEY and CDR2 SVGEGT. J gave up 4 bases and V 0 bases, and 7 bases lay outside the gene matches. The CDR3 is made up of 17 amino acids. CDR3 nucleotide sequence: TGTGCCAGCAGTTACTCGGCCCCTAGCGGGATATACAATGAGCAGTTCTTC. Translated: CASSYSAPSGIYNEQFF.

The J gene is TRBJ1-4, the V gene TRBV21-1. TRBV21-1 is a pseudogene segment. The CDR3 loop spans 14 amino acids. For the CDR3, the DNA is TGTGCCAGCAGCAAAGGGAGGGAGGCGGAAAAACTGTTTTTT. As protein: CASSKGREAEKLFF.